The present TCR beta chain was sequenced within a study of chemoradiotherapy in HPV16-positive cancers. For the study at large: Candidate HPV-specific T-cell clones and common TCR motifs came from functional assays in a couple of HPV16-positive patients.

The assay was immunoSEQ multiplex PCR, and TCRdb's table has in-frame clones only and misses some. The table includes around 2,300 clones, over 70% detected once. Between the trimmed V and J ends, which lost 0 bases and 1 base, there was a span of 9 bases. Germline lookup yields CDR1 SGHRS and CDR2 YFSETQ. This CDR3 is built from 15 residues. The genes are TRBV5-1 and TRBJ2-3; D gene unclear. The sample here was tumor tissue, taken from a patient who underwent chemoradiotherapy. The source is a human donor with HPV-associated anogenital cancer. The CDR3: CASSLGLYGTDTQYF. As DNA, the CDR3 is TGCGCCAGCAGCTTGGGGCTTTACGGCACAGATACGCAGTATTTT.